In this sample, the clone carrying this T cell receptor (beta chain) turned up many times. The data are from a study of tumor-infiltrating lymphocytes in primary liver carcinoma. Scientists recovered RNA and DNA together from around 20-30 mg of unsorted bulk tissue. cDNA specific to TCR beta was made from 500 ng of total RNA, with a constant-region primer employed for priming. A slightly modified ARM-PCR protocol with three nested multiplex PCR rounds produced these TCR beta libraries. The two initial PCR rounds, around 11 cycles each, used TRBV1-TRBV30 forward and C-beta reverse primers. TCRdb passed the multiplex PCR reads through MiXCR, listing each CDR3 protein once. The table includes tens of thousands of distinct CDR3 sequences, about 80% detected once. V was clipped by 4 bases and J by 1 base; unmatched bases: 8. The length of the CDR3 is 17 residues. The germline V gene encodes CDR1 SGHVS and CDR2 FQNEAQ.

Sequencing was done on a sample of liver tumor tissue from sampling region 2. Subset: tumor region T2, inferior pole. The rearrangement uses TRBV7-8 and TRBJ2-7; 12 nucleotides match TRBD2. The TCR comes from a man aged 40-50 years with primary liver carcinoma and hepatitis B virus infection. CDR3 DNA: TGTGCCAGCAGCTCCCCCTTACTAGCGGGAGGTTCCTACGAGCAGTACTTC. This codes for CASSSPLLAGGSYEQYF.